The entry below describes one T cell receptor (beta chain). This sample stems from a study of blood T cell repertoires in COVID-19. This CDR3 has 17 amino acids. V lost 4 bases, J lost 1 base, and 10 bases stayed unmatched. Germline CDR1 reads GTSNPN; CDR2 reads SVGIG (reference sequence). This table comes from immunoSEQ multiplex PCR, and its TCRdb copy is limited to in-frame clones, with some not included. The data hold roughly 230,000 clones, with almost 90% observed a single time. The TCR comes from an older woman with COVID-19, enrolled during active disease. Input material: peripheral blood. The chain employs TRBV30 and TRBJ1-6, with 7 bases fitting TRBD1. The CDR3 DNA sequence: TGTGCCTGGAACCCGAGGGACAGAGTATCCTATAATTCACCCCTCCACTTT. It encodes CAWNPRDRVSYNSPLHF.